This TCR beta chain was retrieved from a study of blood T cell repertoires in COVID-19. Study overall: COVID-19 samples collected from the United States, Italy and Spain covered acute and convalescent phases. Sample material is recorded as cDNA or gDNA derived from T cells, B-cell-depleted T cells, or PBMCs.

Authors' processing steps: Estimation of nucleated cell counts was performed using reference gene primer amplification. Method: immunoSEQ multiplex PCR; TCRdb's copy keeps in-frame clones and lacks some. V and J calls and clone size come straight from that table; D and trimming were deduced from the DNA. The sample gives approximately 200,000 clones, less than 90% of which show up once; roughly 4.6% is in the top ten. The CDR3 length is 14 residues. The V end was cut by 4 bases, the J end by 0 bases, with 10 bases between. CDR1 SGHRS and CDR2 YFSETQ come from the germline V gene. This receptor was taken from a woman aged 60-75 years who had recovered from COVID-19. V and J are TRBV5-1 and TRBJ1-1; D call uncertain. The source material was peripheral blood. CDR3 in DNA: TGCGCCAGCAGCGCGGGCAGCATGAACACTGAAGCTTTCTTT. This gives the protein CASSAGSMNTEAFF.